These 18 T cell receptor beta chains were sequenced from one sample in a study of CD8 T cells in ankylosing spondylitis. Study-wide points: The study identified a TCR beta motif of several highly homologous variants that appeared characteristic of ankylosing spondylitis blood.

These receptors lack a known antigen. TCRdb independently ran MiXCR on the 5' RACE reads; one entry per CDR3 protein. There are about 500,000 distinct CDR3 sequences in the sample; over 4% occur only once, and under 4.5% lies in the top ten. The sequencing sample was made of blood, either unsorted or a sorted T cell fraction (not recorded which). The receptor set was obtained from a male donor with ankylosing spondylitis.

This clonotype showed up many times. The J gene is TRBJ1-5, the V gene TRBV11-1; D uncertain. Germline V gene sequence: CDR1 SGHAT, CDR2 FQDESV (reference sequence). The CDR3 contains 21 residues. The ends were cut back, 3 bases at V and 1 base at J, with 28 bases in the middle. CDR3 bases: TGTGCCAGCAGCTTCCCCGACGGCGTTCCAGGCCAGGCGGGGAGCAATCAGCCCCAGCATTTT. It specifies CASSFPDGVPGQAGSNQPQHF.

This clonotype was recorded many times. The chain combines TRBV28 with TRBJ2-7, with TRBD1 matching over 8 bases. Germline CDR1 MDHEN, CDR2 SYDVKM. The CDR3 loop spans 14 amino acids. The ends lost 6 bases at V and 0 bases at J; junction bases unmatched: 4. The CDR3 reads CASRAGGGSYEQYF. The CDR3 DNA sequence: TGTGCCAGCAGGGCAGGGGGCGGCTCCTACGAGCAGTACTTC.

This clonotype has at least ten counts. The rearrangement uses TRBV20-1 and TRBJ2-7, with 7 bases that match TRBD2. Germline assignment: CDR1 DFQATT and CDR2 SNEGSKA (reference sequence). V lost 0 bases and J lost 0; bases outside the gene matches: 8. The CDR3 is 16 amino acids. CDR3 bases: TGCAGTGCTAGAGATCCCTCAGGCGGGAGCTCCTACGAGCAGTACTTC. Its translation: CSARDPSGGSSYEQYF.

The sample holds many counts of this clonotype. The CDR3 nucleotides read TGTGCCAGCAGTTACTTCACAGGGGCGAACACTGAAGCTTTCTTT. Amino acids: CASSYFTGANTEAFF. The chain links TRBV6-5 to TRBJ1-1; 7 positions match TRBD1. In germline, CDR1 is MNHEY, CDR2 SVGAGI. The CDR3 runs 15 residues. Trimming took 1 base from V and 1 from J; bases not matched to a gene: 3.

This clonotype appeared many times. J is TRBJ2-7 and V is TRBV5-1; possibly TRBD1 for D (7 bases). Between the trimmed V and J ends, which lost 3 bases and 3 bases, there was a span of 10 bases. CDR3 size: 13 residues. The germline V gene encodes CDR1 SGHRS and CDR2 YFSETQ. The CDR3 nucleotides read TGCGCCAGCAGCTCCCAGGGGGGCTACGAGCAGTACTTC. It yields the protein CASSSQGGYEQYF.

This clonotype was detected ten times or more. The chain is built from TRBV29-1 and TRBJ2-3, with D uncertain. V was clipped by 4 bases and J by 2 bases, with 10 bases between them. The length of the CDR3 is 13 residues. The germline gives CDR1 SQVTM, CDR2 ANQGSEA. The CDR3, as DNA: TGCAGCGTTGCCCGGCACGACACAGATACGCAGTATTTT. This encodes CSVARHDTDTQYF.

As for this clonotype: Since no conserved phenylalanine or tryptophan closes the CDR3, a read error is the likely cause. The rearrangement links TRBV7-9 to TRBJ2-6; D not resolved. Per germline, CDR1 SEHNR and CDR2 FQNEAQ (reference sequence). The CDR3 has 15 amino acids. Trimming removed 3 bases from V and 0 bases from J, with 6 bases in between. Here the CDR3 reads CASSFGNSGANVLTL. CDR3 coding DNA: TGTGCCAGCAGCTTTGGTAACTCTGGGGCCAACGTCCTGACTTTG.

This clonotype showed up many times. The CDR3 coding sequence is TGCGCCAGCAGCTTGGGAGTGGGAGCGTCCGGGGAGCTGTTTTTT. This sequence encodes CASSLGVGASGELFF. The rearrangement uses TRBV5-1 and TRBJ2-2; tentatively, D is TRBD2 (5 bases). Germline CDR1 reads SGHRS; CDR2 reads YFSETQ. Trimming stripped 0 bases from V and 6 bases from J, with 12 bases between. This CDR3 spans 15 amino acids.

The rearrangement uses TRBV2 and TRBJ1-1, with 8 bases identical to TRBD1. V lost 3 bases and J lost 5; bases outside the gene matches: 8. Per germline, CDR1 SNHLY and CDR2 FYNNEI. This CDR3 is built from 15 residues. CDR3 sequence (DNA): TGTGCCAGCAGTGACCAGGGGGCGCCGAGAACTGAAGCTTTCTTT. As protein: CASSDQGAPRTEAFF.

The chain has TRBV28 and TRBJ2-7, with 9 bases lining up with TRBD1. Germline assignment: CDR1 MDHEN and CDR2 SYDVKM. The trim removed 5 bases at V and 3 bases at J, leaving 20 bases unmatched. CDR3 length equals 19 residues. The CDR3 spells CASSPAGGTGKFGLYEQYF. CDR3 DNA: TGTGCCAGCAGTCCCGCAGGGGGGACAGGGAAGTTCGGCCTCTACGAGCAGTACTTC.

In its sample, this clonotype was seen many times. This chain connects TRBV20-1 to TRBJ1-3, with D unclear. The ends were cut back, 7 bases at V and 2 bases at J, with 9 bases in the middle. The CDR3 has 12 residues. CDR1 and CDR2 (germline): DFQATT, SNEGSKA (reference sequence). The CDR3 region is CSVPKTGNTIYF. The CDR3, as DNA: TGCAGTGTACCGAAAACTGGAAACACCATATATTTT.

The sample holds a few counts of this clonotype. This chain uses TRBV4-3 with TRBJ2-5; TRBD2 is a possible D gene (5 bases). The germline V gene encodes CDR1 LGHNA and CDR2 YSLEER. The CDR3 has 14 amino acids. Trimming shortened V by 1 base and J by 6 bases, and 12 bases separated the two germline ends. CDR3 protein: CASSQGSSDKTQYF. The CDR3 nucleotides are TGCGCCAGCAGCCAAGGGAGTAGCGACAAGACCCAGTACTTC.

There are many counts of this clonotype. This chain uses TRBV27 with TRBJ1-1; 7 nucleotides align to TRBD1. This CDR3 region has 13 residues. Germline V gives CDR1 MNHEY, CDR2 SMNVEV (reference sequence). V lost 5 bases to trimming and J lost 7 bases; unmatched junction nucleotides: 7. The CDR3 sequence: CASSIQYRGEAFF. The DNA for the CDR3 is TGTGCCAGCAGTATCCAATACAGGGGTGAAGCTTTCTTT.

This clonotype was recorded at least ten times. The rearrangement links TRBV20-1 to TRBJ1-1; 11 bases fit TRBD1. The CDR3 totals 15 residues. V lost 2 bases and J lost 0; bases outside the gene matches: 2. CDR1 and CDR2 from the germline V gene are DFQATT and SNEGSKA (reference sequence). CDR3 loop: CSARRDRGLNTEAFF. The CDR3 DNA is TGCAGTGCTAGACGGGACAGGGGGTTGAACACTGAAGCTTTCTTT.

In this sample, this clonotype turned up many times. The chain combines TRBV5-1 with TRBJ1-2; D unresolved. V dropped 0 bases and J dropped 7 bases, with 10 bases sitting between them. Per the germline V gene, CDR1 is SGHRS and CDR2 is YFSETQ. This CDR3 spans 13 amino acids. The CDR3 DNA reads as TGCGCCAGCAGCTTGGAGGGCCTGGGTGGCTACACCTTC. It is translated as CASSLEGLGGYTF.

The chain has TRBV4-3 and TRBJ1-2; TRBD1 aligns across 9 bases. V was clipped by 0 bases and J by 8 bases; unmatched bases: 7. There are 15 residues in the CDR3. The germline V gene has CDR1 LGHNA and CDR2 YSLEER. This CDR3 is CASSQDVTGGRGYTF. CDR3 bases: TGCGCCAGCAGCCAAGATGTAACAGGGGGCCGAGGCTACACCTTC.

This clonotype was seen many times. V usage is TRBV24-1 and J usage is TRBJ2-6; D is unclear. The CDR3 runs 16 residues. Trimming shortened V by 2 bases and J by 1 base, and 8 bases separated the two germline ends. Germline CDR1 and CDR2: KGHDR and SFDVKD. CDR3 DNA sequence: TGTGCCACCAGTGATTGGAAAGGGTCTGGGGCCAACGTCCTGACTTTC. Translation gives CATSDWKGSGANVLTF.

The J gene is TRBJ1-1, the V gene TRBV28; unclear D gene. The ends were cut back, 10 bases at V and 3 bases at J, with 9 bases in the middle. In germline, CDR1 is MDHEN, CDR2 SYDVKM. This CDR3 spans 11 amino acids. For the CDR3, the DNA is TGTGCCACCAAAGCTTACACTGAAGCTTTCTTT. Translation: CATKAYTEAFF.